A single sample gave rise to the 13 T cell receptor beta chains below, sequenced in a study of blood T cell repertoires in COVID-19. Clones were sequenced by immunoSEQ multiplex PCR, and TCRdb holds only the in-frame ones, with some missing. The table lists over 200,000 clones, approximately 89% of them singletons. Source material: peripheral blood. Every receptor here comes from a man aged 40-55 years who had recovered from COVID-19.

This clone was observed once. The chain links TRBV15 to TRBJ1-6, with TRBD1 identical over 7 bases. The CDR3 runs 17 residues. Germline V gene sequence: CDR1 LNHNV, CDR2 YYDKDF (reference sequence). V shed 0 bases and J 4 bases; nucleotides not matched to a gene: 6. DNA of the CDR3: TGTGCCACCAGCAGAGACAGGCCGGGACAGTATAATTCACCCCTCCACTTT. Protein product: CATSRDRPGQYNSPLHF.

The chain couples TRBV7-2 to TRBJ2-6; D gene ambiguous. Trimming left V 4 bases short and J 0 bases short, with 4 bases between. In germline, CDR1 is SGHTA, CDR2 FQGNSA. This CDR3 has 14 amino acids. CDR3 sequence: CASSSDSGANVLTF. Written as DNA, the CDR3 is TGTGCCAGCAGCTCAGACTCTGGGGCCAACGTCCTGACTTTC.

The chain recombines TRBV21-1 with TRBJ2-5; the table gives TRBD1 as D, unverified against the DNA. TRBV21-1 is a documented pseudogene. The CDR3 extends over 17 amino acids. The CDR3 loop is CASSKDARGLLEETQYF. CDR3 nucleotides: TGTGCCAGCAGCAAAGACGCCAGGGGGCTGTTAGAAGAGACCCAGTACTTC.

This clone is a singleton in its sample. The V call is TRBV9, the J call TRBJ2-3, with 8 bases aligning to TRBD1. Germline V gives CDR1 SGDLS, CDR2 YYNGEE. Trimming at V came to 2 bases and at J to 4 bases, leaving 12 bases not matched to a gene. The CDR3 has 17 amino acids. Here the CDR3 reads CASSVDPGGLVADTQYF. The CDR3 DNA is TGTGCCAGCAGCGTCGACCCAGGGGGCTTGGTCGCAGATACGCAGTATTTT.

The rearrangement uses TRBV19 and TRBJ1-3; 9 bases align to TRBD1. After removal of 4 bases from V and 3 bases from J, the junction contained 7 bases not matched to a gene. The CDR3 is made up of 16 amino acids. Germline CDR1 and CDR2: LNHDA and SQIVND (reference sequence). The CDR3 protein is CASSTWDREHGNTIYF. The CDR3 DNA is TGTGCCAGTAGTACCTGGGACAGGGAGCATGGAAACACCATATATTTT.

The rearrangement joins TRBV5-1 to TRBJ2-7; tentatively, D is TRBD1 (6 bases). CDR3 size: 16 residues. V shed 4 bases and J shed 2 bases, with 19 bases lying between them. Per the germline V gene, CDR1 is SGHRS and CDR2 is YFSETQ. Written as DNA, the CDR3 is TGCGCCAGCAGCCCTTCAGGGGTTCCCGCTCCCTACGAGCAGTACTTC. This translates into CASSPSGVPAPYEQYF.

The genes are TRBV6-2 or TRBV6-3 and TRBJ2-7, with 7 bases fitting TRBD2. Germline V CDR1 and CDR2: MNHEY, SVGEGT. The CDR3 totals 16 residues. The junction had 9 bases not matched to a gene; V was cut back by 0 bases and J by 4 bases. CDR3 DNA: TGTGCCAGCAGTTACTCGGTGGCTAGCGGAGGTTACGAGCAGTACTTC. Its translation is CASSYSVASGGYEQYF.

This clone was observed once. Other DNA sequences of this sample code for an identical CDR3. The chain joins TRBV6-5 to TRBJ2-7, with 13 bases fitting TRBD2. In germline, CDR1 is MNHEY, CDR2 SVGAGI. There are 15 residues in the CDR3. J was trimmed by 3 bases and V by 6 bases; bases with no gene match: 5. CDR3 in DNA: TGTGCCAGCAGCTCATGGACTAGCGGGAGCTACGAGCAGTACTTC. Protein: CASSSWTSGSYEQYF.

The chain links TRBV10-3 to TRBJ2-3; possibly TRBD2 for D (5 bases). Germline values: CDR1 ENHRY, CDR2 SYGVKD. There are 13 residues in the CDR3. V lost 8 bases and J lost 0, with 9 bases in between. The CDR3 nucleotides are TGTGCCATCGGGAGTACTAGCACAGATACGCAGTATTTT. Residues: CAIGSTSTDTQYF.

The chain is built from TRBV3-1 (or the pseudogene TRBV3-2) and TRBJ2-5; a weak D match, TRBD2 (6 bases). This CDR3 comprises 15 residues. The germline V gene has CDR1 LGHDT and CDR2 YNNKEL (reference sequence). V was trimmed by 0 bases and J by 4 bases, leaving 12 bases between them. The CDR3: CASSQEGGGVETQYF. The CDR3 DNA is TGTGCCAGCAGCCAAGAGGGGGGAGGTGTAGAGACCCAGTACTTC.

The chain links TRBV25-1 to TRBJ2-7; the match to TRBD2 covers 12 bases. This CDR3 is built from 17 residues. The junction had 10 bases not matched to a gene; V was cut back by 1 base and J by 6 bases. Germline assignment: CDR1 MGHDK and CDR2 SYGVNS. The CDR3 DNA reads TGTGCCAGCAGTGAATTCAGTCTAGCGGGAGGGCCAAGCGAGCAGTACTTC. This sequence encodes CASSEFSLAGGPSEQYF.

The J gene is TRBJ2-5, the V gene TRBV5-1; 7 bases map to TRBD1. J lost 3 bases, V lost 2 bases, and 10 bases had no gene match. This CDR3 is built from 16 residues. CDR1 is SGHRS, CDR2 YFSETQ, per germline. CDR3 DNA sequence: TGCGCCAGCAGCTTAGGCCCCCGGGACAGAGAAGAGACCCAGTACTTC. It codes for CASSLGPRDREETQYF.

The chain has TRBV6-1 and TRBJ1-2; 8 bases are shared with TRBD1. Germline trimming cut 0 bases from V and 7 bases from J; bases unmatched to any gene: 7. The CDR3 is 15 residues long. Germline V lookup: CDR1 MNHNS, CDR2 SASEGT. CDR3 in DNA: TGTGCCAGCAGTGAAGCTCTACAGGGGGTGGGTGGCTACACCTTC. Amino acid sequence: CASSEALQGVGGYTF.